This T cell receptor beta chain was recorded in a study of molecular identifiers for immune sequencing clone quantification. The germline V and J ends were trimmed by 5 bases and 0 bases, with 10 bases remaining between them. Looked up from germline, CDR1 is SGHTA and CDR2 is FQGNSA. The CDR3 has 14 residues. This clonotype was recorded a few times. TCRdb fed the PCR reads into MiXCR, producing one record per CDR3 protein. The table records a few hundred thousand distinct CDR3 sequences, 24% of them present only once. The chain recombines TRBV7-2 with TRBJ1-1; D call uncertain. The sequence came from a human donor in good health. Some libraries in this study had Jurkat cell RNA spiked in. The specimen sequenced was naive CD8+ T cells from blood, with Jurkat cell RNA spiked in. Subset described: FACS-sorted CD8+CD4-CCR7+CD45RA+ naive T cells. CDR3 DNA sequence: TGTGCCAGCAGCGGATCGGACCTGAACACTGAAGCTTTCTTT. Its translation: CASSGSDLNTEAFF.